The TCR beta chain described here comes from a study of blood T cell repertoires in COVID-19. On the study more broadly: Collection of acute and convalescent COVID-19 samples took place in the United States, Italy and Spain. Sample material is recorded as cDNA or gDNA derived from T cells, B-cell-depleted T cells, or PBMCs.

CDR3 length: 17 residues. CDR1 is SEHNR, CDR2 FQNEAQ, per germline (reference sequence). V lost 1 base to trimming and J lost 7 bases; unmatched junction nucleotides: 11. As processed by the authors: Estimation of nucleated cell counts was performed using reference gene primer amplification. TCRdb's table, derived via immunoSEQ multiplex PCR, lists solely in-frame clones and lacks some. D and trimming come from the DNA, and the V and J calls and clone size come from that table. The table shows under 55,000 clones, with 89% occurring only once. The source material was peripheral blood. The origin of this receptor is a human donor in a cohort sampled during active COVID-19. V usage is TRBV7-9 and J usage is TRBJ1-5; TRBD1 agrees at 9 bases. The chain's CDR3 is CASSLELGQGRGQPQHF. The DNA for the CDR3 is TGTGCCAGCAGCTTAGAGCTGGGACAGGGACGAGGACAGCCCCAGCATTTT.